The clone carrying this TCR beta chain has at least ten counts. Its matching antigen is unknown. TCRdb re-derived calls from the 5' RACE reads in MiXCR, one entry per CDR3 protein. The table has 250,000 to 350,000 distinct CDR3 sequences, 8% seen once. This specimen belongs to a study of CD8 T cells in ankylosing spondylitis. General study results and limits: A number of the motif variants had already been described in reactive arthritis synovial fluid and blood. Several highly homologous variants made up a TCR beta motif, and this motif appeared characteristic of ankylosing spondylitis blood.

CDR3 size: 14 residues. V lost 0 bases to trimming and J lost 12 bases; unmatched junction nucleotides: 4. Germline loops: CDR1 SGHDN, CDR2 FVKESK. The chain carries TRBV14 and TRBJ2-1; 11 bases are a match to TRBD2. The sequenced sample consisted of blood, either unsorted or a sorted T cell fraction (not recorded which). This receptor was obtained from a male donor with ankylosing spondylitis. Here the CDR3 reads CASSQELAGARQFF. The CDR3 DNA is TGTGCCAGCAGCCAAGAACTAGCGGGGGCACGGCAGTTCTTC.